This T cell receptor beta chain was sequenced in a study of Graves' ophthalmopathy and Graves' hyperthyroidism. Whole-study findings and limits: The majority of expanded thyroid clonotypes above 0.001 frequency also occurred in blood. Researchers report that a 13-signature model separated ophthalmopathy from stable hyperthyroidism, posting 87.88% sensitivity and about 80% specificity. Forecasting of ophthalmopathy progression by the model achieved about 71% sensitivity and more than 72% specificity.

The authors diagnosed from clinical symptoms, serum thyroxine, TRAb, thyroid ultrasound and orbital computed tomography. As to this clonotype: Its specificity is unknown.

CDR3 regions of TCR beta were amplified from RNA transcripts. After a first-round RT-PCR with HTBI primers, a second-round multiplex PCR was run. TCRdb reprocessed the multiplex PCR reads with MiXCR, giving one entry per CDR3 protein. The sample carries 300,000 to 400,000 distinct CDR3 sequences, approximately 17% recorded once. The CDR3 sequence is 14 residues long. Germline CDR1 is LNHNV and CDR2 is YYDKDF (reference sequence). The V and J ends lost 1 base and 5 bases, in that order; junction bases with no gene match: 4. Sequencing was performed on peripheral blood. This sequence originates from an adult woman with stable Graves' hyperthyroidism. This chain connects TRBV15 to TRBJ2-7, with TRBD2 matching 8 bases. The CDR3 bases are TGTGCCACCAGCAGAGGGAATAGCGGGGACGAGCAGTACTTC. Protein: CATSRGNSGDEQYF.